This TCR beta chain was identified during a study of CD8 T cells in Susac syndrome. The CDR3 is made up of 15 amino acids. Germline V CDR1 and CDR2: SGHDT, YYEEEE. Trimming cost V 4 bases and J 10 bases; bases outside gene matches: 10. The RNA, roughly 0.45 to 1 ug, was put through reverse transcription using random hexamers. TCRdb re-derived calls from the immunoSEQ multiplex PCR reads in MiXCR, one entry per CDR3 protein. The sample lists approximately 90,000 distinct CDR3 sequences, about 93% occurring once. The TCR was taken from a human donor in good health. Sequenced material: CD8+ T cells from PBMCs. This sequence joins TRBV5-6 and TRBJ2-1; 11 bases are a match to TRBD2. As DNA, the CDR3 is TGTGCCAGCAGCGATGGTAGCGGGGGGGCAAGAGAGCAGTTCTTC. This gives the protein CASSDGSGGAREQFF.